Presented here are 23 T cell receptor beta chains from one specimen sequenced in a study of vaccination and CD4 T cells after COVID-19. These TCRs are of unknown antigen specificity. The treatment denotes: roughly 10-day PBMC culture with coronavirus spike peptide pools or control peptides (ViraFEST assay). The Oncomine TCR Beta short-read assay was applied to DNA of cultured CD4+ T cells. TCRdb re-analysed the PCR reads in MiXCR, keeping a single row per CDR3 protein. The sample records about 14,000 distinct CDR3 sequences, approximately 55% being singletons. This sample comprised CD4+ T cells from blood, cultured in vitro, obtained before SARS-CoV-2 vaccination. All receptors derive from a human donor who had recovered from COVID-19.

This clonotype was seen once. The V gene is TRBV7-8, the J gene TRBJ1-6; D is unresolved. Trimming took 1 base from V and 13 from J, leaving 11 bases between them. The CDR3 loop spans 13 amino acids. CDR1 is SGHVS and CDR2 is FQNEAQ in the germline V gene. The CDR3 DNA reads as TGTGCCAGCAGCTTAGAGGCCTTACGGCCCCTCCACTTT. This gives the protein CASSLEALRPLHF.

The genes are TRBV19 and TRBJ1-1; no firm D call. The CDR3 extends over 16 amino acids. With 5 bases removed from V and 0 bases from J, the gap between germline ends came to 16 bases. In germline, CDR1 is LNHDA, CDR2 SQIVND (reference sequence). CDR3 sequence: CASSSPSGGMNTEAFF. CDR3 nucleotide sequence: TGTGCCAGTAGTTCGCCTTCGGGAGGGATGAACACTGAAGCTTTCTTT.

J is TRBJ2-3 and V is TRBV27; 8 bases agree with TRBD2. Germline lookup yields CDR1 MNHEY and CDR2 SMNVEV (reference sequence). The CDR3 covers 15 residues. With 4 bases clipped from V and 1 base from J, the junction kept 4 bases outside the gene matches. In DNA, the CDR3 is TGTGCCAGCAGTTCCCGAGCGGGGGGCACAGATACGCAGTATTTT. Translated, it gives CASSSRAGGTDTQYF.

The rearrangement links TRBV7-6 to TRBJ2-5, with D unresolved. The CDR3 has 11 amino acids. V was clipped by 4 bases and J by 4 bases, with 4 bases between them. Germline V gives CDR1 SGHVS, CDR2 FNYEAQ. For the CDR3, the DNA is TGTGCCAGCAGCTCAGGAGAGACCCAGTACTTC. Translated, it gives CASSSGETQYF. The variable domain in full, completed from reference TRBV7-6 and TRBJ2-5, reads GAGVSQSPRYKVTKRGQDVALRCDPISGHVSLYWYRQALGQGPEFLTYFNYEAQQDKSGLPNDRFSAERPEGSISTLTIQRTEQRDSAMYRCASSSGETQYFGPGTRLLVL.

The chain joins TRBV21-1 to TRBJ2-7; the table's D call, TRBD1, was not checked against the DNA. TRBV21-1 is tagged as a pseudogene. CDR3 size: 15 residues. The CDR3 sequence is CASSPRDVGIYEQYF. The CDR3 nucleotides read TGTGCCAGCAGCCCCCGGGACGTCGGAATATACGAGCAGTACTTC.

The chain uses TRBV7-2 and TRBJ2-1; D remains ambiguous. The germline V gene encodes CDR1 SGHTA and CDR2 FQGNSA. CDR3 length: 14 amino acids. Trimming pared 5 bases from V and 0 bases from J, leaving 8 bases between. The CDR3 DNA follows: TGTGCCAGCAGCCCCCGCCCCTCCTACAATGAGCAGTTCTTC. Translated: CASSPRPSYNEQFF.

The chain recombines TRBV30 with TRBJ1-1, with 8 nucleotides matching TRBD1. Germline CDR1 reads GTSNPN; CDR2 reads SVGIG (reference sequence). The CDR3 runs 13 residues. Trimming took 5 bases from V and 1 from J; bases not matched to a gene: 3. CDR3 in amino acids: CAWRDRGNTEAFF. The CDR3 coding sequence is TGTGCCTGGCGAGACAGGGGGAACACTGAAGCTTTCTTT.

The genes are TRBV6-2 or TRBV6-3 and TRBJ2-7; tentative D call: TRBD2 (5 bases). CDR1 and CDR2 (germline): MNHEY, SVGEGT. The CDR3 contains 15 residues. The germline V and J ends were trimmed by 3 bases and 3 bases, with 15 bases remaining between them. CDR3 sequence: CASSYSSGYFYEQYF. The CDR3 bases are TGTGCCAGCAGTTATTCGTCGGGATACTTCTACGAGCAGTACTTC.

This clonotype was picked up a small number of times. This chain connects TRBV6-2 or TRBV6-3 to TRBJ2-6; D is unresolved. The CDR3 is 14 residues long. The V gene lost 6 bases and the J gene lost 6 bases, with 12 bases spanning the gap. Germline values: CDR1 MNHEY, CDR2 SVGEGT. The CDR3 bases are TGTGCCAGCAGCCAGTCCCCCGAGGCCAACGTCCTGACTTTC. It specifies CASSQSPEANVLTF.

This sequence joins TRBV7-8 and TRBJ1-1, with D unclear. CDR3 length equals 12 residues. The V end was cut by 2 bases, the J end by 2 bases, with 3 bases between. CDR1 is SGHVS, CDR2 FQNEAQ, per germline. In DNA form, the CDR3 reads TGTGCCAGCAGCTTAATAAACACTGAAGCTTTCTTT. Translation gives CASSLINTEAFF.

The chain recombines TRBV24-1 with TRBJ2-1; TRBD2 matches 7 bases. CDR1 is KGHDR, CDR2 SFDVKD, per germline. This CDR3 spans 16 amino acids. V lost 4 bases to trimming and J lost 0 bases; unmatched junction nucleotides: 5. Written as DNA, the CDR3 is TGTGCCACCAGTGACCTGCAGCGGGACTCCTACAATGAGCAGTTCTTC. This codes for CATSDLQRDSYNEQFF.

This clonotype was detected only a few times. The rearrangement joins TRBV27 to TRBJ1-5; no reliable D call. Germline CDR1 is MNHEY and CDR2 is SMNVEV (reference sequence). The CDR3 covers 13 residues. Between the trimmed V and J ends, which lost 2 bases and 4 bases, there was a span of 6 bases. The CDR3 DNA is TGTGCCAGCAGTTTACGGGAGAATCAGCCCCAGCATTTT. Protein: CASSLRENQPQHF.

This clonotype was counted only a few times. V usage is TRBV11-2 and J usage is TRBJ2-3; 7 bases map to TRBD2. Trimming removed 2 bases from V and 1 base from J; junction bases left unmatched: 0. This CDR3 contains 14 residues. Germline assignment: CDR1 SGHAT and CDR2 FQNNGV. This CDR3 is CASSLSGGTDTQYF. CDR3 nucleotide sequence: TGTGCCAGCAGCTTAAGCGGGGGCACAGATACGCAGTATTTT. The full variable domain, rest sourced from reference TRBV11-2 and TRBJ2-3, is EAGVAQSPRYKIIEKRQSVAFWCNPISGHATLYWYQQILGQGPKLLIQFQNNGVVDDSQLPKDRFSAERLKGVDSTLKIQPAKLEDSAVYLCASSLSGGTDTQYFGPGTRLTVL.

The chain links TRBV27 to TRBJ1-1; the D gene is possibly TRBD1 (6 bases). Trimming pared 3 bases from V and 7 bases from J, leaving 15 bases between. Germline V gene sequence: CDR1 MNHEY, CDR2 SMNVEV (reference sequence). The CDR3 extends over 14 amino acids. The CDR3 bases are TGTGCCAGCAGTTTCTACGACAGGCGTGATGAAGCTTTCTTT. It encodes CASSFYDRRDEAFF.

In its sample, this clonotype was seen a few times. The rearrangement links TRBV15 to TRBJ2-1; D call uncertain. CDR3 size: 18 residues. The V gene's germline CDR1 is LNHNV and CDR2 YYDKDF (reference sequence). V lost 2 bases, J lost 1 base, and 18 bases lay in between. The CDR3 spells CATSRTDGPGLSYNEQFF. CDR3 nucleotide sequence: TGTGCCACCAGCAGAACAGACGGCCCGGGTTTGTCCTACAATGAGCAGTTCTTC.

The chain recombines TRBV20-1 with TRBJ1-2, with D possibly matching TRBD1 (5 bases). V shed 3 bases and J shed 4 bases, with 12 bases lying between them. CDR1 is DFQATT and CDR2 is SNEGSKA in the germline V gene (reference sequence). The CDR3 has 13 amino acids. CDR3 bases: TGCAGTGCTAGTGGGCCAGGGATCTATGGCTACACCTTC. Translated: CSASGPGIYGYTF.

The chain is built from TRBV19 and TRBJ1-1; tentatively, D is TRBD1 (6 bases). The V and J ends lost 6 bases and 3 bases respectively, with 11 bases between them. CDR3 length equals 13 residues. From germline, CDR1 is LNHDA and CDR2 SQIVND (reference sequence). The CDR3 protein is CASSNKGDTEAFF. CDR3 nucleotide sequence: TGTGCCAGTAGCAACAAGGGGGACACTGAAGCTTTCTTT.

Turning to this clonotype: An end of the junction differs from the germline gene, which may be a read error. For the CDR3, the DNA is TGTGCCAGCGGTGAAGAGGGTGGCTACACCTTC. It specifies CASGEEGGYTF. This chain connects TRBV2 to TRBJ1-2; no clear D. This CDR3 is 11 amino acids long. Per the germline V gene, CDR1 is SNHLY and CDR2 is FYNNEI.

The chain recombines TRBV5-4 with TRBJ2-5, with D possibly matching TRBD1 (6 bases). Looked up from germline, CDR1 is SGHNT and CDR2 is YYREEE (reference sequence). The CDR3 consists of 17 residues. Trimming removed 4 bases at V and 5 bases at J, with 24 bases between. The DNA of the CDR3 is TGTGCCAGCAGCCGGGCGGTGCAGGGCAGGGGAAGGGAGACCCAGTACTTC. It specifies CASSRAVQGRGRETQYF.

The chain has TRBV28 and TRBJ1-5; D not certain. V was cut by 4 bases and J by 2 bases, with 9 bases left in between. The germline V gene encodes CDR1 MDHEN and CDR2 SYDVKM. The CDR3 is made up of 14 amino acids. The DNA of the CDR3 is TGTGCCAGCAGTTCCATGGCGGGCAATCAGCCCCAGCATTTT. This translates into CASSSMAGNQPQHF. The full variable domain, its missing parts supplied by reference TRBV28 and TRBJ1-5, is DVKVTQSSRYLVKRTGEKVFLECVQDMDHENMFWYRQDPGLGLRLIYFSYDVKMKEKGDIPEGYSVSREKKERFSLILESASTNQTSMYLCASSSMAGNQPQHFGDGTRLSIL.

This clonotype was detected a few times. The J gene is TRBJ1-2, the V gene TRBV6-1; no definite D call. Trimming shortened V by 1 base and J by 5 bases, and 8 bases separated the two germline ends. The germline CDR1 and CDR2 sequences are MNHNS and SASEGT. The CDR3 runs 13 residues. The chain's CDR3 is CASSEVLGYGYTF. CDR3 nucleotides: TGTGCCAGCAGTGAAGTATTGGGGTATGGCTACACCTTC.

This rearrangement joins TRBV20-1 to TRBJ2-1; 10 nucleotides agree with TRBD2. Germline V CDR1 and CDR2: DFQATT, SNEGSKA (reference sequence). J was trimmed by 4 bases and V by 0 bases; bases with no gene match: 3. The CDR3 consists of 15 residues. Written as DNA, the CDR3 is TGCAGTGCTAGAGAGAGCGGGAGGGAATACAATGAGCAGTTCTTC. It translates to CSARESGREYNEQFF.

This clonotype was detected only a few times. The chain couples TRBV6-1 to TRBJ2-5; D is ambiguous. Germline CDR1 MNHNS, CDR2 SASEGT. The CDR3 runs to 13 residues. Trimming shortened V by 6 bases and J by 5 bases, and 13 bases separated the two germline ends. As DNA, the CDR3 is TGTGCCAGCAGGCTTACGTCCCGTGAGACCCAGTACTTC. Residues: CASRLTSRETQYF.